Sequencing of this T cell receptor beta chain was carried out in a study of T cells in tuberculosis listed by TCRdb under 2018. Context from the whole study: To characterize T cells specific for the mycobacterial lipid antigen glucose monomycolate (GMM), the study used CD1B tetramers together with high-throughput TCR immunosequencing. PBMC from patients with active tuberculosis were archived either before the start of standard anti-tuberculosis treatment or within 7 days of starting that treatment. A South African clinical cohort compared IGRA-negative adolescents, IGRA-positive adolescents with latent tuberculosis and adults with active tuberculosis, 10 to 11 per group.

The time point label of this sample denotes: new active TB diagnosis, blood taken before or within 7 days of starting treatment. The patients with active tuberculosis were newly diagnosed, HIV-seronegative South African adults aged 18 years or older. Confirmation of active tuberculosis came from positive sputum smear microscopy and/or a positive M. tuberculosis culture. Immunosequencing was performed on unsorted cryopreserved PBMC, with 95,000 to 100,000 T cells per clinical donor covered on average. Compared with germline, V lacks 3 bases and J lacks 5 bases; bases without a gene match: 32. Inclusive of the bounding cysteine and phenylalanine, the CDR3 is 23 residues long. The kept DNA is CDR3 alone, 69 bases in frame from the first base. CDR1 SGHRS and CDR2 YFSETQ are derived from the germline V gene. The immunoSEQ multiplex PCR assay was used to generate TCR libraries, with TCR-beta and/or TCR-alpha/delta assays applied to each sample. Amplified TCR libraries were sequenced on the Illumina high-throughput platform. In the source study's methods: Clustering and dimensionality reduction relied on pairwise TCRdist distances among GMM-specific receptors from T cells that were either sorted ex vivo or expanded in vitro. Each clinical repertoire was scored by mean NN-distance, the average TCRdist to the nearest 10% of tetramer-positive reference sequences. GEM TCR motif frequency was calculated as the fraction of unique TCRs that matched known GEM sequences by V/J usage and CDR3 length. Linear discriminant analysis with leave-one-out cross-validation, implemented in scikit-learn, was used to classify active tuberculosis. TCRdb's version of the immuneACCESS table is confined to in-frame rearrangements and falls short of the full clone set. An unresolved V gene accounts for under half of the shortfall where checked; the remainder is of unknown origin. V and J calls plus clone size are reproduced from that table; the DNA served to infer D and trimming. This sample comprises approximately 40,000 clones, approximately 94% of them detected only once. The top ten constitute about 4.5% of the sample.

With regard to this clone: This clone's antigen is unknown. No qualities accompany the bases; no much larger clone lies one base away.

Broad study findings and their caveats: Clinical samples were chosen by availability of cryopreserved specimens, and active tuberculosis cases were adults while controls were adolescents. The smaller NN-distances were partly driven by shorter CDR3-alpha lengths in active tuberculosis patients, and the difference for TCR-beta did not reach statistical significance. Smaller mean NN-distances to GMM-specific TCRs were observed in active tuberculosis TCR-alpha repertoires than in IGRA-negative controls, suggesting clonal expansion of GMM-specific TCRs. With the diverse GMM-specific repertoire as input, a classifier achieved approximately 90% accuracy (AUROC around 0.88), whereas GEM motif frequencies as input gave approximately 70% accuracy.

This receptor was identified in an adult with tuberculosis. Source: PBMCs, taken at tuberculosis diagnosis. The chain uses TRBV5-1 and TRBJ2-7; TRBD1 lines up with 10 middle nucleotides. At the DNA level, the sequence is TGCGCCAGCAGCTGGCCTTTGCCCACGGCCGGAAAATATGCCGGGACAGGGGATAACGAGCAGTACTTC. The encoded protein is CASSWPLPTAGKYAGTGDNEQYF.